This TCR beta chain was recorded in a study of memory CD4+ T cells and cytomegalovirus serostatus. Trimming pared 4 bases from V and 4 bases from J, leaving 15 bases between. Germline V gene data show CDR1 as MDHEN and CDR2 as SYDVKM. CDR3 length: 15 residues. The sort gate was single viable CD3+CD4+CD8-CD45RO+ cells for memory CD4+ T cells. The authors' processing: After removing out-of-frame reads, 2 million to 2.5 million distinct TCRbeta sequences remained. The data were produced by immunoSEQ multiplex PCR, yet TCRdb's version contains in-frame clones alone and is incomplete. The V and J calls and clone size were taken over from that table, and D and trimming were inferred from the DNA. Altogether about 50,000 clones are present, 78% being singletons, with the ten largest covering about 0.8%.

This TCR was recovered from an adult in good health and CMV-seronegative. The J gene is TRBJ2-3, the V gene TRBV28; TRBD1 might be the D (8 bases). The sequenced material came from memory CD4+ T cells from blood. The CDR3 loop is CASSSYRGGADTQYF. The CDR3 DNA sequence: TGTGCCAGCAGTTCCTACAGGGGGGGTGCAGATACGCAGTATTTT.